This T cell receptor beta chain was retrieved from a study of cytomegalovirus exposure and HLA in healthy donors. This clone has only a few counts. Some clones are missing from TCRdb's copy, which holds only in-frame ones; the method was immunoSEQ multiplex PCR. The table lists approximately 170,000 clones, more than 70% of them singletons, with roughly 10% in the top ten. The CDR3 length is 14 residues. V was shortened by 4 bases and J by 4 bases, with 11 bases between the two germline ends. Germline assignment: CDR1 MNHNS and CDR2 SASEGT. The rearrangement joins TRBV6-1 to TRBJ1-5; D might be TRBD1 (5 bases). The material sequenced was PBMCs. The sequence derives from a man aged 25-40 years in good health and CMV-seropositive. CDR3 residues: CASSARTSNQPQHF. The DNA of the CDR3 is TGTGCCAGCAGTGCGAGGACATCGAATCAGCCCCAGCATTTT.